These T cell receptor beta chains were read from a single sample in a study of cytotoxic CD8 clonotypes in ibrutinib-treated CLL. Repertoires were generated with immunoSEQ multiplex PCR, while TCRdb's copy carries only in-frame clones and drops some. The table lists 330,000 or so clones, roughly two thirds of them singletons. The source was PBMCs, collected after 36 months of ibrutinib treatment. These receptors all come from a human donor with chronic lymphocytic leukemia. CDR3s leave out the opening cysteine and the closing phenylalanine or tryptophan. Fields, in order: J gene, V gene, CDR3 protein.

j_call: TRBJ1-1
v_call: TRBV20-1
cdr3_aa: SVGQGAEAF

j_call: TRBJ2-7
v_call: TRBV10-3
cdr3_aa: ASEGTESYEQY

j_call: TRBJ2-7
v_call: TRBV6-1
cdr3_aa: ASNRGVYEQY

j_call: TRBJ1-2
v_call: TRBV28
cdr3_aa: ASSLSGTGAYGYT

j_call: TRBJ1-1
v_call: TRBV7-6
cdr3_aa: ASSLVGAAGGTEAF

j_call: TRBJ1-2
v_call: TRBV6-5
cdr3_aa: ASSVGDRLDGYT

j_call: TRBJ2-1
v_call: TRBV28
cdr3_aa: ASSLRWRSSYNEQF

j_call: TRBJ2-7
v_call: TRBV7-8
cdr3_aa: ASSFNTGHYGSSYEQY

j_call: TRBJ2-5
v_call: TRBV10-3
cdr3_aa: AISKGQLQETQY

j_call: TRBJ1-2
v_call: TRBV29-1
cdr3_aa: SVEGGQGRVYGYT

j_call: TRBJ1-5
v_call: TRBV7-2
cdr3_aa: ASSLLGGRQPQH

j_call: TRBJ2-7
v_call: TRBV20-1
cdr3_aa: SAKGQEQY

j_call: TRBJ1-2
v_call: TRBV7-9
cdr3_aa: ASSRGQVYGYT

j_call: TRBJ2-2
v_call: TRBV19
cdr3_aa: ASGLAGNTGELF

j_call: TRBJ2-3
v_call: TRBV4-1
cdr3_aa: ASSQDSPVTDTQY

j_call: TRBJ2-1
v_call: TRBV7-8
cdr3_aa: ASSLSAYNEQF

j_call: TRBJ2-1
v_call: TRBV2
cdr3_aa: ASREPGLAFNEQF

j_call: TRBJ2-7
v_call: TRBV5-5
cdr3_aa: ASSLGQARSYEQY

j_call: TRBJ2-2
v_call: TRBV18
cdr3_aa: ASSPYKTGELF

j_call: TRBJ1-2
v_call: TRBV7-9
cdr3_aa: ASSAGPSNYGYT

j_call: TRBJ1-2
v_call: TRBV29-1
cdr3_aa: SVEDPGSYGYT

j_call: TRBJ2-7
v_call: TRBV11-2
cdr3_aa: ASSLGLNSYEQY

j_call: TRBJ1-2
v_call: TRBV12-5
cdr3_aa: ASGFSGLRGGNYGYT

j_call: TRBJ2-2
v_call: TRBV4-1
cdr3_aa: ASSQETSAAGSTGELF

j_call: TRBJ2-3
v_call: TRBV18
cdr3_aa: ASSPRQLFSTDTQY

j_call: TRBJ2-7
v_call: TRBV25-1
cdr3_aa: ASSESGKSSYEQY

j_call: TRBJ1-1
v_call: TRBV18
cdr3_aa: ASSREQSGDTGVAF

j_call: TRBJ2-7
v_call: TRBV5-4
cdr3_aa: ASSSGDPGYEQY

j_call: TRBJ1-2
v_call: TRBV15
cdr3_aa: ATSRNLVPGVGYT

j_call: TRBJ2-7
v_call: TRBV4-1
cdr3_aa: ASSQERQGPTYEQY

j_call: TRBJ2-7
v_call: TRBV7-2
cdr3_aa: ASSLVLAGGYEQY

j_call: TRBJ1-4
v_call: TRBV7-6
cdr3_aa: ASSLFRDRATNEKLF

j_call: TRBJ1-6
v_call: TRBV4-2
cdr3_aa: ASSQDLKGSGGARNSPLH

j_call: TRBJ2-7
v_call: TRBV7-9
cdr3_aa: ASSREGYEQY

j_call: TRBJ2-3
v_call: TRBV5-1
cdr3_aa: ASSLGGTDTQY

j_call: TRBJ2-5
v_call: TRBV27
cdr3_aa: ASSLSRQGETQY

j_call: TRBJ2-7
v_call: TRBV6-1
cdr3_aa: ASSEARGTGVNEQY

j_call: TRBJ2-7
v_call: TRBV7-9
cdr3_aa: ASSHQPGLAGMIYEQY

j_call: TRBJ1-5
v_call: TRBV2
cdr3_aa: ASTMDRRGNQPQH

j_call: TRBJ2-2
v_call: TRBV6-5
cdr3_aa: ASSYLTGELF

j_call: TRBJ1-4
v_call: TRBV4-1
cdr3_aa: ASSQVPRGHGEKLF